Many counts were recorded for the clone carrying this T cell receptor (beta chain). The target antigen is unknown. In germline, CDR1 is SGHVS, CDR2 FQNEAQ. The CDR3 has 15 amino acids. V lost 2 bases to trimming and J lost 1 base, with 9 bases between them. The sample originates from a study of T cell repertoires in cytomegalovirus infection. Study details: It can be stated that public TCR beta signatures indicated CMV infection as well as a matching HLA type.

In TCRdb, the reads were re-called with MiXCR into one record per CDR3 protein. This table holds 400,000 to 550,000 distinct CDR3 sequences, around 10% found once. The study's findings and limits: Using cumulative public TCR beta family frequency, the authors identified those who carried CMV together with the relevant HLA. HLA-C-restricted CMV clonotypes gave the most frequent clonotype in two of eight donors.

The origin of this receptor is a human donor in good health (CMV status not recorded). Some clones in this sample may be carry-over from other donors' samples. The rearrangement joins TRBV7-8 to TRBJ1-5; D remains unclear. The sequencing input was PBMCs. CDR3 nucleotide sequence: TGTGCCAGCAGCTTAAAGTATGGAAGCAATCAGCCCCAGCATTTT. Translated, it gives CASSLKYGSNQPQHF.